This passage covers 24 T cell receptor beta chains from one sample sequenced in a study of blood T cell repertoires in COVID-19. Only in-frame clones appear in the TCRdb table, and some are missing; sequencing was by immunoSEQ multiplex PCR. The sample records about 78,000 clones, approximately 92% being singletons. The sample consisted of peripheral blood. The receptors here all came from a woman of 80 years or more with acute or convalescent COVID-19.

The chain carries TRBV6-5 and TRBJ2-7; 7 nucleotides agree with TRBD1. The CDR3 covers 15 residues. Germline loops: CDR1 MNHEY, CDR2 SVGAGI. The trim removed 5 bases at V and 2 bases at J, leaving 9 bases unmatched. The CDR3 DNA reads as TGTGCCAGCAGTACGAGACAGGGTGGAACCTACGAGCAGTACTTC. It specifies CASSTRQGGTYEQYF.

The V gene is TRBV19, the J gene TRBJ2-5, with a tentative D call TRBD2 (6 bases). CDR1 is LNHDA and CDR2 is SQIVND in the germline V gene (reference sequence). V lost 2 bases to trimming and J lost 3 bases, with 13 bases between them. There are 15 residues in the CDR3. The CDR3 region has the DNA TGTGCCAGTAGTATACTTGGCGGGATAAAAGAGACCCAGTACTTC. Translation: CASSILGGIKETQYF.

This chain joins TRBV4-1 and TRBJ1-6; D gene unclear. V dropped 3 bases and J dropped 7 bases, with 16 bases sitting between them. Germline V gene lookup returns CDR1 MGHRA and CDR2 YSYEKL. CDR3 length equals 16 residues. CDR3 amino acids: CASSQGRTGYNSPLHF. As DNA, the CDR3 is TGCGCCAGCAGCCAGGGTAGGACGGGGTACAATTCACCCCTCCACTTT.

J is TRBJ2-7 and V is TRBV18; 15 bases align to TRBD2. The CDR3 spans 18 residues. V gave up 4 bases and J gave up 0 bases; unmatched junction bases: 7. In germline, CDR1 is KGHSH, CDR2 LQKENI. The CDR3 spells CASSLSGTSGGSSYEQYF. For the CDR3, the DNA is TGTGCCAGCTCACTATCCGGGACTAGCGGGGGGAGCTCCTACGAGCAGTACTTC.

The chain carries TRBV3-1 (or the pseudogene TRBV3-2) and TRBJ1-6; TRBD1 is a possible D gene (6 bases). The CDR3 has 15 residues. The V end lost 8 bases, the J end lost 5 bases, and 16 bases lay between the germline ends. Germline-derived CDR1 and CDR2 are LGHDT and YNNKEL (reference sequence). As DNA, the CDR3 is TGTGCCAGCGGAACTCAGGGGATTAATAATTCACCCCTCCACTTT. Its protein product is CASGTQGINNSPLHF.

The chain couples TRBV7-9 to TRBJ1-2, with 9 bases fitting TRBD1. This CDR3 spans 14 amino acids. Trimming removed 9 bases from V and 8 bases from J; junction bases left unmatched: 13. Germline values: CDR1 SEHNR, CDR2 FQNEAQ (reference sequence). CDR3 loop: CASLVLQGARGYTF. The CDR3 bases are TGTGCCAGTCTGGTACTACAGGGGGCGCGAGGCTACACCTTC.

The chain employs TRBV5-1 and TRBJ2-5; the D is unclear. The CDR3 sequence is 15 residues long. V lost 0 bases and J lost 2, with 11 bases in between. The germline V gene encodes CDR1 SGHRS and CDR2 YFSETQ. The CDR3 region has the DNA TGCGCCAGCAGCTTGGGTACTCCTCGTCAAGAGACCCAGTACTTC. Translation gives CASSLGTPRQETQYF.

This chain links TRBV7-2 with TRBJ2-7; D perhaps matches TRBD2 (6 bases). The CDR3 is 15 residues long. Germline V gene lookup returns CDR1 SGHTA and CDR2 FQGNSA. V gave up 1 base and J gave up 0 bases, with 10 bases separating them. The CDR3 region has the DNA TGTGCCAGCAGCTTAGTCGGGGGTGACTCCTACGAGCAGTACTTC. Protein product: CASSLVGGDSYEQYF.

CDR3 sequence reads: CASSPPNRGKQETQYF. Written as DNA, the CDR3 is TGTGCCAGCTCACCACCGAACAGGGGCAAACAAGAGACCCAGTACTTC. The genes are TRBV18 and TRBJ2-5; 7 bases align to TRBD1. Trimming took 0 bases from V and 2 from J; bases not matched to a gene: 6. This CDR3 comprises 16 residues. Germline CDR1 reads KGHSH; CDR2 reads LQKENI.

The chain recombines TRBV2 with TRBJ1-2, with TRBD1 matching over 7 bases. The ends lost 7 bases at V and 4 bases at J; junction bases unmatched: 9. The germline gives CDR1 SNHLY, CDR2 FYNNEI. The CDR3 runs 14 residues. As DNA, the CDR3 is TGTGCCAGCATACCCCCGGGACAGTTCTATGGCTACACCTTC. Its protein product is CASIPPGQFYGYTF.

The CDR3 nucleotides are TGTGCCAGCAGCCCCCCTAGCGGGGGAGATGAGCAGTACTTC. Residues: CASSPPSGGDEQYF. The chain has TRBV5-6 and TRBJ2-7; TRBD2 aligns across 10 bases. Trimming at V came to 4 bases and at J to 7 bases, leaving 8 bases not matched to a gene. Germline V CDR1 and CDR2: SGHDT, YYEEEE. CDR3 length equals 14 residues.

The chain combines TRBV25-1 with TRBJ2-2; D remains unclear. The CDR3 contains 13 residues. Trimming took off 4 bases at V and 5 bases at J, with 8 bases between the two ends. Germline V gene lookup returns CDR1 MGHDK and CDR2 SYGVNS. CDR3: CASSGYLTGELFF. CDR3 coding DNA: TGTGCCAGCAGTGGATATCTTACCGGGGAGCTGTTTTTT. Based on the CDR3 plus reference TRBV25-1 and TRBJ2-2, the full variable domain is EADIYQTPRYLVIGTGKKITLECSQTMGHDKMYWYQQDPGMELHLIHYSYGVNSTEKGDLSSESTVSRIRTEHFPLTLESARPSHTSQYLCASSGYLTGELFFGEGSRLTVL.

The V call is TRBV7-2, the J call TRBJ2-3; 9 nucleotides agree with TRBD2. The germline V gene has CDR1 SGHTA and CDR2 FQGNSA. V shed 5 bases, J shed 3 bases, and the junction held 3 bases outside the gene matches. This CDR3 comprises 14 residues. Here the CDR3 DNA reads TGTGCCAGCAGCCTTAGCGGGGGTACAGATACGCAGTATTTT. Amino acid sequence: CASSLSGGTDTQYF.

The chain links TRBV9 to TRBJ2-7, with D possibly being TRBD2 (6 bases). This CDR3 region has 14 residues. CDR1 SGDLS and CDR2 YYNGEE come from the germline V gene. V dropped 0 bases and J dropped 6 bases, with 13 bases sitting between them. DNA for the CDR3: TGTGCCAGCAGCGTAGCCCCGGGAGTCGGCGAGCAGTACTTC. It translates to CASSVAPGVGEQYF.

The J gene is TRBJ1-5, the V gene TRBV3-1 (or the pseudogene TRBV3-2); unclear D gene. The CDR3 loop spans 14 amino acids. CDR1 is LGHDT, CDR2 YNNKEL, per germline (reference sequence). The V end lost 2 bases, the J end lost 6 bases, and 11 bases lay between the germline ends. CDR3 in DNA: TGTGCCAGCAGCCAATCTAACCATGGTCAGCCCCAGCATTTT. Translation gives CASSQSNHGQPQHF.

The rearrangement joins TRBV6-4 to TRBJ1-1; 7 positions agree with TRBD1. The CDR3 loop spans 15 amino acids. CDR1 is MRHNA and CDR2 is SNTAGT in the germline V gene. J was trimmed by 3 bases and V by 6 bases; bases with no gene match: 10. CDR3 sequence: CASRKEGAIDTEAFF. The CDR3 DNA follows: TGTGCCAGCAGGAAAGAGGGGGCAATTGACACTGAAGCTTTCTTT.

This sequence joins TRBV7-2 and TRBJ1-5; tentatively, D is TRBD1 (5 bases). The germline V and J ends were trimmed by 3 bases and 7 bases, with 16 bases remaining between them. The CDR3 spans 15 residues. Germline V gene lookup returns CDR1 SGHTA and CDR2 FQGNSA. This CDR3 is CASSFGWSGNQPQHF. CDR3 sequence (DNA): TGTGCCAGCAGCTTCGGTTGGTCAGGGAACCAGCCCCAGCATTTT. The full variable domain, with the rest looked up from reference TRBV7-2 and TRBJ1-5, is GAGVSQSPSNKVTEKGKDVELRCDPISGHTALYWYRQSLGQGLEFLIYFQGNSAPDKSGLPSDRFSAERTGGSVSTLTIQRTQQEDSAVYLCASSFGWSGNQPQHFGDGTRLSIL.

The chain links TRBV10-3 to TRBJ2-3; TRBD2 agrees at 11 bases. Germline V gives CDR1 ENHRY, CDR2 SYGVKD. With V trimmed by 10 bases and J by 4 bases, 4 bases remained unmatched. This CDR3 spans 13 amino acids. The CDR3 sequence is CATCSGGADTQYF. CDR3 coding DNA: TGTGCCACCTGTAGCGGGGGGGCAGATACGCAGTATTTT.

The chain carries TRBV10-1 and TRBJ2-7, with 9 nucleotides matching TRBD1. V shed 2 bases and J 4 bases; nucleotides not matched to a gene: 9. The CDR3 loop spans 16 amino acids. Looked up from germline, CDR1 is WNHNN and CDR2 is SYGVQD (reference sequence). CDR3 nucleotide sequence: TGCGCCAGCAGTGAGACTCCCGGGACAGGGAGATACGAGCAGTACTTC. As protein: CASSETPGTGRYEQYF.

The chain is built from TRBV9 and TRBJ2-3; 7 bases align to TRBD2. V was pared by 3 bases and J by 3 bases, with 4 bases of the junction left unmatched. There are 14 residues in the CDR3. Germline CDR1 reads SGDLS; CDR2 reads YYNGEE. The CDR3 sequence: CASSGASGTDTQYF. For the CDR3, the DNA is TGTGCCAGCAGCGGAGCTAGCGGAACAGATACGCAGTATTTT.

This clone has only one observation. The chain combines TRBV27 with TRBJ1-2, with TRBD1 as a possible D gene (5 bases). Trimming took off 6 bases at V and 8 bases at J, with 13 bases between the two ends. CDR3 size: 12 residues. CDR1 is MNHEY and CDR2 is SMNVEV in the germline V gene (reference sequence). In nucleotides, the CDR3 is TGTGCCAGCAGCGTGCGCGGGGCGGGCTACACCTTC. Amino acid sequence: CASSVRGAGYTF.

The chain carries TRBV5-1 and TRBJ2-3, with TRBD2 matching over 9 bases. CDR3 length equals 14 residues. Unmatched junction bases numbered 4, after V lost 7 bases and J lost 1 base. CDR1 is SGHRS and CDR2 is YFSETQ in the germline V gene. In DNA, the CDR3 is TGCGCCAGCCAGACTAGCGGTCGCACAGATACGCAGTATTTT. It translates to CASQTSGRTDTQYF.

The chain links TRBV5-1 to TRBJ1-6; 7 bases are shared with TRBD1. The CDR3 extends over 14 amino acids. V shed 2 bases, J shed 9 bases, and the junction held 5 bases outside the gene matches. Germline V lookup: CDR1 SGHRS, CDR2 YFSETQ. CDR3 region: CASSFQGDGSPLHF. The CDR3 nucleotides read TGCGCCAGCAGCTTCCAGGGGGACGGTTCACCCCTCCACTTT.

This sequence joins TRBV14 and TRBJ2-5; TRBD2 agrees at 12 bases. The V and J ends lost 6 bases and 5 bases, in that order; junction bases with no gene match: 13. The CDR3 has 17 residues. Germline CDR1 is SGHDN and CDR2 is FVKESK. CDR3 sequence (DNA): TGTGCCAGCAGGGAAAGACTACCTAGCGGGGGGGATGAGACCCAGTACTTC. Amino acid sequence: CASRERLPSGGDETQYF.